This is a list of T cell receptor beta chains from one sample in a study of blood T cell repertoires in COVID-19. TCRdb keeps only in-frame clones here, not all; method: immunoSEQ multiplex PCR. The sample records around 450,000 clones, around 87% being singletons. Sequencing was done on a sample of PBMCs or T cells enriched from blood (not recorded which). The receptors stem from a woman in her late teens or twenties who had recovered from COVID-19. CDR3s include the opening cysteine and the closing phenylalanine or tryptophan. Each record gives: J gene, V gene, D gene, clone size, CDR3 protein, CDR3 DNA. A D gene is named only where the DNA matches it firmly. Not every row has a clone size; where given, it reads once, few, many or a size class.

TRBJ1-2 TRBV5-1 . . CASSFDSIYGYTF TGCGCCAGCAGCTTTGACAGCATCTATGGCTACACCTTC
TRBJ2-5 TRBV30 TRBD2 . CAWSSGGETQYF TGTGCCTGGAGCTCGGGGGGGGAGACCCAGTACTTC
TRBJ2-2 TRBV2 TRBD2 . CASSDQGRGVSTGELFF TGTGCCAGCAGTGACCAAGGACGGGGGGTTTCCACCGGGGAGCTGTTTTTT
TRBJ1-5 TRBV19 TRBD1 . CASSDDREPSNQPQHF TGTGCCAGTAGCGACGACAGGGAACCTAGCAATCAGCCCCAGCATTTT
TRBJ1-5 TRBV24-1 . . CATSDSGWTADQPQHF TGTGCCACCAGTGATTCCGGATGGACAGCAGACCAGCCCCAGCATTTT
TRBJ1-4 TRBV28 TRBD1 . CASRDRGGEKLFF TGTGCCAGCCGAGACAGGGGAGGTGAAAAACTGTTTTTT
TRBJ2-3 TRBV5-6 . . CASSSWGKDTQYF TGTGCCAGCAGCTCTTGGGGCAAGGATACGCAGTATTTT
TRBJ2-7 TRBV6-2/TRBV6-3 TRBD2 . CASSSGTSGGTYEQYF TGTGCCAGCAGTTCGGGGACTAGCGGGGGGACCTACGAGCAGTACTTC
TRBJ2-3 TRBV10-1 TRBD2 . CASSEWVRGDTDTQYF TGCGCCAGCAGTGAGTGGGTCCGGGGGGATACAGATACGCAGTATTTT
TRBJ1-6 TRBV6-5 . . CASSLRGSPLHF TGTGCCAGCAGCCTCCGAGGATCACCCCTCCACTTT
TRBJ1-2 TRBV4-2 . once CASSQNREWGYTF TGTGCCAGCAGCCAAAACAGGGAATGGGGCTACACCTTC
TRBJ1-3 TRBV7-2 . . CASTVGVGGNTIYF TGTGCCAGCACCGTCGGGGTCGGTGGAAACACCATATATTTT
TRBJ2-1 TRBV7-2 TRBD2 once CASSSGLAGGFYNEQFF TGTGCCAGCAGCTCTGGACTAGCGGGGGGGTTTTACAATGAGCAGTTCTTC
TRBJ1-5 TRBV19 . . CASSIVWAPRSNQPQHF TGTGCCAGTAGTATCGTTTGGGCCCCTCGCAGCAATCAGCCCCAGCATTTT
TRBJ1-1 TRBV19 TRBD1 once CATTSPPGQGRPEAFF TGTGCCACCACATCCCCCCCGGGACAGGGGCGTCCTGAAGCTTTCTTT
TRBJ1-6 TRBV27 TRBD1 once CASSWGQGTSPLHF TGTGCCAGCAGTTGGGGACAGGGGACTTCACCCCTCCACTTT
TRBJ1-6 TRBV18 TRBD1 few CASSPRGDRVYNSPLHF TGTGCCAGCTCACCTCGGGGGGACAGGGTTTATAATTCACCCCTCCACTTT
TRBJ2-1 TRBV7-6 . . CYLSSYNEQFF TGTTATTTGAGCTCCTACAATGAGCAGTTCTTC
TRBJ1-1 TRBV2 . . CASSAMTSGEAFF TGTGCCAGCAGTGCTATGACAAGTGGTGAAGCTTTCTTT
TRBJ1-6 TRBV14 . . CASSQDGQGNSPLHF TGTGCCAGCAGCCAAGATGGCCAGGGGAATTCACCCCTCCACTTT
TRBJ1-1 TRBV12-3/TRBV12-4 . . CASRIMNTEAFF TGTGCCAGCAGAATTATGAACACTGAAGCTTTCTTT
TRBJ1-2 TRBV5-6 . once CASSLAGEGYTF TGTGCCAGCAGCTTGGCCGGGGAGGGCTACACCTTC
TRBJ2-7 TRBV6-5 . . CASSTTGGGYEQYF TGTGCCAGCAGTACCACAGGGGGGGGCTACGAGCAGTACTTC
TRBJ2-1 TRBV3-1/TRBV3-2 . . CASSPPGLPTYNEQFF TGTGCCAGCAGCCCCCCAGGACTCCCCACCTACAATGAGCAGTTCTTC